The following is a T cell receptor (beta chain) sequence with its context. Antigen specificity is unknown. By quantitative 5'-RACE with molecular barcodes, the TCR beta libraries were made. TCRdb itself ran the 5' RACE reads through MiXCR, one entry per CDR3 protein. The sample lists about 130,000 distinct CDR3 sequences, roughly 8.8% seen once, with 3% to 4% in the top ten. These data come from a study of CD8 T cells in ankylosing spondylitis. Study findings and constraints: Among TCR beta sequences, a motif of several highly homologous variants appeared characteristic of ankylosing spondylitis blood.

Between the trimmed V and J ends, which lost 5 bases and 0 bases, there was a span of 15 bases. Germline CDR1 is DFQATT and CDR2 is SNEGSKA (reference sequence). CDR3 length: 15 amino acids. This clonotype was obtained from a male donor with ankylosing spondylitis or in good health (not recorded which). The rearrangement uses TRBV20-1 and TRBJ2-3; a weak D match, TRBD2 (5 bases). The source material was blood, either unsorted or a sorted T cell fraction (not recorded which). Here the CDR3 reads CSAQNPEASTDTQYF. Written as DNA, the CDR3 is TGCAGTGCTCAGAACCCGGAGGCTAGCACAGATACGCAGTATTTT.